This T cell receptor beta chain was recovered during a study of CD8+ T cells in alopecia areata. Findings of the study overall: Lesional scalp, notably in alopecia totalis/universalis, had clonality above that of normal scalp.

V was pared by 9 bases and J by 1 base, with 9 bases of the junction left unmatched. The CDR3 totals 14 residues. Per germline, CDR1 SNHLY and CDR2 FYNNEI. Individuals with alopecia areata gave both lesional scalp punch biopsies and peripheral blood for collection. A note on this clone: Its target is not known.

Extracted RNA was reverse transcribed, and the resulting cDNA served as sequencing template. Profiled with immunoSEQ multiplex PCR; TCRdb holds only in-frame clones, not every one. The sample shows 120,000 or so clones, 47% of them seen only once. The sequenced sample was NKG2D-low CD8+ T cells sorted from blood. V is TRBV2 and J is TRBJ2-7, with 7 bases that match TRBD1. The clonotype comes from a human donor with alopecia areata. The CDR3 DNA sequence: TGTGCCAGTGGAGGACAGGAGGATTCCTACGAGCAGTACTTC. Protein sequence: CASGGQEDSYEQYF.